The clone carrying this T cell receptor beta chain was picked up a small number of times. Its antigen remains unknown. The entry originates in a study of cytomegalovirus exposure and HLA in healthy donors. The study's findings and limits: TCR beta chains numbering 150 to 200 were designated cytomegalovirus-associated.

Both 60 Vbeta primers and 13 Jbeta primers went into the PCR. Sequencing used immunoSEQ multiplex PCR; TCRdb keeps in-frame clones, though not all of them. The sample has some 200,000 clones; 70% to 80% are singletons. The CDR3 loop spans 14 amino acids. The germline V gene encodes CDR1 SGDLS and CDR2 YYNGEE. The ends were cut back, 1 base at V and 3 bases at J, with 8 bases in the middle. Sequencing was performed on PBMCs. The gene calls are TRBV9 and TRBJ2-1; maybe TRBD1 (5 bases). The receptor comes from a woman aged 30 to 39 in good health and CMV-seronegative. CDR3 sequence: CASSVSQGYNEQFF. The CDR3 DNA is TGTGCCAGCAGCGTAAGCCAGGGCTACAATGAGCAGTTCTTC.